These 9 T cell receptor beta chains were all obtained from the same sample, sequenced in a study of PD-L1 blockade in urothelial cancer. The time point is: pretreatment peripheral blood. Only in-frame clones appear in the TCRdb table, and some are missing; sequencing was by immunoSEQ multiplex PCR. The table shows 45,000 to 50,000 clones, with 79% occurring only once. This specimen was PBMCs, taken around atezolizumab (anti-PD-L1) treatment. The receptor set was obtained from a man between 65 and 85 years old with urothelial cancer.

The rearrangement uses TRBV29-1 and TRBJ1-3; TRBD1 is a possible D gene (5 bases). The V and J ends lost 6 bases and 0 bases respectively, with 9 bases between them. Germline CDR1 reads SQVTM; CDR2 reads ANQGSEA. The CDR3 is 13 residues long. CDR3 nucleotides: TGCAGCGTCCAAAGGGGCTCTGGAAACACCATATATTTT. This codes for CSVQRGSGNTIYF. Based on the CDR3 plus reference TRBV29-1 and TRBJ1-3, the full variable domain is SAVISQKPSRDICQRGTSLTIQCQVDSQVTMMFWYRQQPGQSLTLIATANQGSEATYESGFVIDKFPISRPNLTFSTLTVSNMSPEDSSIYLCSVQRGSGNTIYFGEGSWLTVV.

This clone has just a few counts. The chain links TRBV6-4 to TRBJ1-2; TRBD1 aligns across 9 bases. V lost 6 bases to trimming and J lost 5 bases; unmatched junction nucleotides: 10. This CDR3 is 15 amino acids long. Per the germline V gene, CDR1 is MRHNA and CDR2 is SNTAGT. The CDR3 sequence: CASRTEDRGVYGYTF. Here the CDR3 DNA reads TGTGCCAGCAGAACAGAGGACAGGGGAGTGTATGGCTACACCTTC.

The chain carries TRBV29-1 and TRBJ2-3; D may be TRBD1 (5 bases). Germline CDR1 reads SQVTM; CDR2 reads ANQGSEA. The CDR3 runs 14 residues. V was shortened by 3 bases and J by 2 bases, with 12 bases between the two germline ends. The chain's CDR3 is CSVELSRDTDTQYF. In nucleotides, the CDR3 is TGCAGCGTTGAGCTAAGCAGGGACACAGATACGCAGTATTTT.

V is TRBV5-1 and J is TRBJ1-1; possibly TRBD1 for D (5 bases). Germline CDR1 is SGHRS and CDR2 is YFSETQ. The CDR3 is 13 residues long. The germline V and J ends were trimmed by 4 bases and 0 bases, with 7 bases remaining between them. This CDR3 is CASSMTVNTEAFF. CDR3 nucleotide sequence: TGCGCCAGCAGCATGACAGTGAACACTGAAGCTTTCTTT. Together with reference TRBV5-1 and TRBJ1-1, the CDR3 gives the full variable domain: KAGVTQTPRYLIKTRGQQVTLSCSPISGHRSVSWYQQTPGQGLQFLFEYFSETQRNKGNFPGRFSGRQFSNSRSEMNVSTLELGDSALYLCASSMTVNTEAFFGQGTRLTVV.

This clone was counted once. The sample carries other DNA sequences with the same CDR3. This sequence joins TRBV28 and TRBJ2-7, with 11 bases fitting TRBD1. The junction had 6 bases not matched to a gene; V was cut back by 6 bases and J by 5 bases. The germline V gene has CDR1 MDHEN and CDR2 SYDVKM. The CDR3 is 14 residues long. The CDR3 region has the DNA TGTGCCAGCAGGCCCCCGGGACAGGGGGACGAGCAGTACTTC. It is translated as CASRPPGQGDEQYF.

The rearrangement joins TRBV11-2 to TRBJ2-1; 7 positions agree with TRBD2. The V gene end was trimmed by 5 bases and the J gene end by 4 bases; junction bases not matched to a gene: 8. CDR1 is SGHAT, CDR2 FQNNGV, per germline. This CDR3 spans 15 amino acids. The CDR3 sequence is CASSTSGMDYNEQFF. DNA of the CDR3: TGTGCCAGCAGCACAAGCGGGATGGATTACAATGAGCAGTTCTTC.

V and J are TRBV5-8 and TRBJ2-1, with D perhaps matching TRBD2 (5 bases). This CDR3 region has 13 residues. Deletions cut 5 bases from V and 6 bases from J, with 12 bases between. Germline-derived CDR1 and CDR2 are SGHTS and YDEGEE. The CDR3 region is CASRFGGVNEQFF. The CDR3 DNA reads TGTGCCAGCAGATTTGGAGGTGTCAATGAGCAGTTCTTC.

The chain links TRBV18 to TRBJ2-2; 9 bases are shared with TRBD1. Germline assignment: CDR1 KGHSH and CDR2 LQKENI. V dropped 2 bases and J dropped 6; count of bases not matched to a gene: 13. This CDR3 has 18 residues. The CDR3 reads CASSPVSTGTGSPGELFF. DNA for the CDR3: TGTGCCAGCTCACCAGTTTCTACCGGGACAGGGTCCCCCGGGGAGCTGTTTTTT.

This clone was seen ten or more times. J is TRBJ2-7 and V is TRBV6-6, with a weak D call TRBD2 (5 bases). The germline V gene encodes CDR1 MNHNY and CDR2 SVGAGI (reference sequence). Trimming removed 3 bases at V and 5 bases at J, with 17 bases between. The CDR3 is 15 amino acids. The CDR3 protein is CASSYPLADGNEQYF. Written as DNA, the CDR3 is TGTGCCAGCAGTTATCCGCTAGCAGATGGGAACGAGCAGTACTTC.